One sample yielded the 15 T cell receptor beta chains listed below, sequenced in a study of T cell responses to AZD1222 COVID-19 vaccine. Sequencing used immunoSEQ multiplex PCR; TCRdb keeps in-frame clones, though not all of them. The sample has 100,000 to 150,000 clones; about 88% are singletons. The material sequenced was peripheral blood, taken on day 0 of AZD1222 vaccination. These receptors all come from an adult in good health.

J is TRBJ1-3 and V is TRBV7-3, with D perhaps matching TRBD1 (6 bases). Trimming pared 4 bases from V and 2 bases from J, leaving 12 bases between. Germline V gene lookup returns CDR1 SGHTA and CDR2 FQGTGA. This CDR3 is built from 15 residues. CDR3 bases: TGTGCCAGCAGCTCACAGGGAATAGCTGGAAACACCATATATTTT. It yields the protein CASSSQGIAGNTIYF.

The chain uses TRBV14 and TRBJ2-2, with D possibly being TRBD2 (6 bases). V dropped 4 bases and J dropped 1 base, with 13 bases sitting between them. In germline, CDR1 is SGHDN, CDR2 FVKESK. The CDR3 totals 16 residues. The CDR3 spells CASSRSRRGNTGELFF. For the CDR3, the DNA is TGTGCCAGCAGCCGCTCGCGGCGGGGGAACACCGGGGAGCTGTTTTTT.

The chain has TRBV3-1 (or the pseudogene TRBV3-2) and TRBJ1-2; 9 bases fit TRBD1. Germline V gene sequence: CDR1 LGHDT, CDR2 YNNKEL (reference sequence). This CDR3 has 15 residues. V lost 0 bases to trimming and J lost 5 bases; unmatched junction nucleotides: 4. CDR3 sequence: CASSQESGTGYGYTF. The CDR3 nucleotides read TGTGCCAGCAGCCAAGAAAGCGGGACAGGGTATGGCTACACCTTC.

V and J are TRBV12-5 and TRBJ2-3; D possibly corresponds to TRBD1 (6 bases). The CDR3 spans 15 residues. Germline values: CDR1 LGHNT, CDR2 FRNRAP. V lost 6 bases to trimming and J lost 3 bases, with 16 bases between them. The CDR3 DNA sequence: TGTGCTAGTGGCCGCAGCGGACAGAGTACAGATACGCAGTATTTT. Its translation is CASGRSGQSTDTQYF.

Comments on this clone: An end of the junction does not agree with germline; a read error may underlie this. This rearrangement joins TRBV4-3 to TRBJ1-2; D unclear. The CDR3 runs 15 residues. Looked up from germline, CDR1 is LGHNA and CDR2 is YSLEER. The CDR3 DNA follows: TGCGCCAGCAGCCGAGAAAACACCTACCCCTATGGCCACACCTTC. Residues: CASSRENTYPYGHTF.

A single count supports this clone. This sequence joins TRBV19 and TRBJ2-3; D not resolved. This CDR3 contains 15 residues. Germline CDR1 is LNHDA and CDR2 is SQIVND (reference sequence). V was cut by 5 bases and J by 2 bases, with 14 bases left in between. Written as DNA, the CDR3 is TGTGCCAGTAGTGCTGATATTGGAGTCACAGATACGCAGTATTTT. Translated, it gives CASSADIGVTDTQYF. Using reference TRBV19 and TRBJ2-3 for the parts outside the CDR3, the full variable domain is DGGITQSPKYLFRKEGQNVTLSCEQNLNHDAMYWYRQDPGQGLRLIYYSQIVNDFQKGDIAEGYSVSREKKESFPLTVTSAQKNPTAFYLCASSADIGVTDTQYFGPGTRLTVL.

The J gene is TRBJ2-3, the V gene TRBV12-3 or TRBV12-4; D perhaps matches TRBD2 (6 bases). This CDR3 comprises 13 residues. The ends were cut back, 6 bases at V and 0 bases at J, with 7 bases in the middle. The CDR3 DNA reads TGTGCCAGCAGGACTAGAAGCACAGATACGCAGTATTTT. Translated, it gives CASRTRSTDTQYF.

The J gene is TRBJ1-2, the V gene TRBV5-1; 7 bases match TRBD1. There are 12 residues in the CDR3. CDR1 and CDR2 (germline): SGHRS, YFSETQ. V lost 4 bases to trimming and J lost 5 bases; unmatched junction nucleotides: 2. Written as DNA, the CDR3 is TGCGCCAGCAGCAGGGGACAGTATGGCTACACCTTC. Protein: CASSRGQYGYTF.

The CDR3 nucleotides are TGTGCCAGCAGCTTAGTGGTGGCTAGCGGAGGGGAGTTCTTC. As protein: CASSLVVASGGEFF. The rearrangement joins TRBV7-2 to TRBJ2-1; 7 nucleotides match TRBD2. CDR3 length: 14 amino acids. Trimming took 1 base from V and 14 from J; bases not matched to a gene: 11. Germline V lookup: CDR1 SGHTA, CDR2 FQGNSA.

The chain links TRBV12-3 or TRBV12-4 to TRBJ2-7; D perhaps matches TRBD2 (6 bases). Trimming took 6 bases from V and 4 from J, leaving 13 bases between them. This CDR3 has 13 amino acids. The CDR3 nucleotides read TGTGCCAGCAGCGCCGGGACTGGATACGAGCAGTACTTC. It encodes CASSAGTGYEQYF.

The V gene is TRBV6-4, the J gene TRBJ2-1; TRBD2 matches 7 bases. The V segment lost 2 bases and the J segment 2 bases; nucleotides outside the gene matches: 3. This CDR3 has 15 amino acids. Germline V gene data show CDR1 as MRHNA and CDR2 as SNTAGT. The CDR3 DNA follows: TGTGCCAGCAGTGACGTTAGCGGGCCCTACAATGAGCAGTTCTTC. It specifies CASSDVSGPYNEQFF.

This rearrangement joins TRBV6-2 or TRBV6-3 to TRBJ2-7, with D hard to call. Per germline, CDR1 MNHEY and CDR2 SVGEGT. Trimming removed 0 bases from V and 5 bases from J, with 11 bases in between. The CDR3 covers 14 residues. CDR3 residues: CASSYSRRGNEQYF. The CDR3, as DNA: TGTGCCAGCAGTTACTCGCGGCGCGGAAACGAGCAGTACTTC.

The CDR3 loop reads CAWSGELNTEAFF. The DNA of the CDR3 is TGTGCCTGGAGTGGGGAATTGAACACTGAAGCTTTCTTT. This chain links TRBV30 with TRBJ1-1; D is undetermined. The germline V and J ends were trimmed by 1 base and 0 bases, with 6 bases remaining between them. Germline V gene lookup returns CDR1 GTSNPN and CDR2 SVGIG (reference sequence). The CDR3 runs to 13 residues.

The chain recombines TRBV7-9 with TRBJ1-1; the match to TRBD1 covers 9 bases. Germline V gene data show CDR1 as SEHNR and CDR2 as FQNEAQ (reference sequence). V shed 3 bases and J 1 base; nucleotides not matched to a gene: 12. The CDR3 covers 18 residues. CDR3 DNA: TGTGCCAGCAGCTTTCCTTCCGGGACAGGGCCTACGAACACTGAAGCTTTCTTT. Its translation: CASSFPSGTGPTNTEAFF.

The J gene is TRBJ2-1, the V gene TRBV29-1, with D possibly being TRBD2 (5 bases). Germline loops: CDR1 SQVTM, CDR2 ANQGSEA. The V end was cut by 8 bases, the J end by 9 bases, with 20 bases between. This CDR3 region has 13 residues. The CDR3 DNA follows: TGCAGCATCTTGGTTCCGGGTCGGGGTGAGCAGTTCTTC. Its translation is CSILVPGRGEQFF.